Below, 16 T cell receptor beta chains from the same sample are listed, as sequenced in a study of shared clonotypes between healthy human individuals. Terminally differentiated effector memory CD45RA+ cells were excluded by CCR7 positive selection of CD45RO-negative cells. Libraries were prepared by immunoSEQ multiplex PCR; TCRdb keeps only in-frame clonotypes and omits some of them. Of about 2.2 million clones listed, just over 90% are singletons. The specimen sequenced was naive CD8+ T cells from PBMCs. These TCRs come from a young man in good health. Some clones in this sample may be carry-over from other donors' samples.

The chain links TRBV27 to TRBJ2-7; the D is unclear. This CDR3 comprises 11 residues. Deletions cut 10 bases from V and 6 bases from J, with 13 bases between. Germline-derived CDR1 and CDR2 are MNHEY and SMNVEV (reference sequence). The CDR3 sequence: CATQPTSEQYF. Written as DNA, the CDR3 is TGTGCCACCCAGCCAACGAGCGAGCAGTACTTC.

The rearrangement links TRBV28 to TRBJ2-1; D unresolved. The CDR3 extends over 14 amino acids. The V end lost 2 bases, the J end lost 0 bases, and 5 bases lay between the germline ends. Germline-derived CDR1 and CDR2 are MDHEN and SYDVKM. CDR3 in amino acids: CASSLPDSYNEQFF. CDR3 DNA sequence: TGTGCCAGCAGTTTACCTGACTCCTACAATGAGCAGTTCTTC.

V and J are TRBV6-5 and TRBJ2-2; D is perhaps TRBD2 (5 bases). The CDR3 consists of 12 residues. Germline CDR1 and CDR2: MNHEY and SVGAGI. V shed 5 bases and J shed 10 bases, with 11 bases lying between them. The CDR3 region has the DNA TGTGCCAGCAGTCCCGGGCTAGCGGAGCTGTTTTTT. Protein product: CASSPGLAELFF.

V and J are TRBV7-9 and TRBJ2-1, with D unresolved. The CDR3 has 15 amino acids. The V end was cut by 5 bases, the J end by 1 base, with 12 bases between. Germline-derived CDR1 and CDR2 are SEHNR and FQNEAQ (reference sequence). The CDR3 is CASSPSLQSYNEQFF. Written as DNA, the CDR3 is TGTGCCAGCAGCCCAAGTCTTCAATCCTACAATGAGCAGTTCTTC.

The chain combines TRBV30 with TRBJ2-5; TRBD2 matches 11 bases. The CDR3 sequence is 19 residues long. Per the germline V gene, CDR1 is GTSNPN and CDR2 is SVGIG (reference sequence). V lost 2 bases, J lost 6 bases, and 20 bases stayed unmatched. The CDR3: CAWSPRGSSGRASEKTQYF. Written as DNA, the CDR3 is TGTGCCTGGAGTCCCCGAGGGAGTAGCGGGAGGGCTAGTGAGAAGACCCAGTACTTC.

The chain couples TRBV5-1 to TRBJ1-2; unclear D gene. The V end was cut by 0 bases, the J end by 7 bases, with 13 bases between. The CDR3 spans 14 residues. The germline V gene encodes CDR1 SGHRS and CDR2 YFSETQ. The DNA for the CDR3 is TGCGCCAGCAGCTTGGGGTCGGGAATCTCTGGCTACACCTTC. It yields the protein CASSLGSGISGYTF.

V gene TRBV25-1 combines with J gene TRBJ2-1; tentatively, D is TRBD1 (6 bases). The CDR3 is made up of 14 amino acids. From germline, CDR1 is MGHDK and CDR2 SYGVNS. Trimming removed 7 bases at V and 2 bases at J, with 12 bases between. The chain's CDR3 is CASNKDSTYNEQFF. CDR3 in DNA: TGTGCCAGCAACAAGGACAGCACCTACAATGAGCAGTTCTTC.

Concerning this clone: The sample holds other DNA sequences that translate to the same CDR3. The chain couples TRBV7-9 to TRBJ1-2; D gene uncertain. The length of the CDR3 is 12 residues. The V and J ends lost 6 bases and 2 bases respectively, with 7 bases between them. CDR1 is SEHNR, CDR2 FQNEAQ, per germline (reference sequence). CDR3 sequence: CASSGSNYGYTF. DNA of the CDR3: TGTGCCAGCAGTGGGTCAAACTATGGCTACACCTTC.

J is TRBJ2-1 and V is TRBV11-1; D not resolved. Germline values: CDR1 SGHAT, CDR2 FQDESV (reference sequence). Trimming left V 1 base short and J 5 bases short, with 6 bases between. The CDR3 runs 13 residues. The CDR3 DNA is TGTGCCAGCAGCTTAGTTCTTGACAATGAGCAGTTCTTC. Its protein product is CASSLVLDNEQFF.

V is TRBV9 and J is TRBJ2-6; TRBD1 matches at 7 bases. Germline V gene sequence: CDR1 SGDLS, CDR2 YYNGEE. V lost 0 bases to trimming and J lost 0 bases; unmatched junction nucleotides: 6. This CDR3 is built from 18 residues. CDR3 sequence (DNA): TGTGCCAGCAGCGTAGAAACGGGACAGTCCTCTGGGGCCAACGTCCTGACTTTC. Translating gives CASSVETGQSSGANVLTF.

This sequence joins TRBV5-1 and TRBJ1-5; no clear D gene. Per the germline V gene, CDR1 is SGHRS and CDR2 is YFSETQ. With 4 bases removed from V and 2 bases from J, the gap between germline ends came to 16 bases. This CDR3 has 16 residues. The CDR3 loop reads CASSTGPPGGNQPQHF. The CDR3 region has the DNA TGCGCCAGCAGCACCGGGCCCCCGGGAGGCAATCAGCCCCAGCATTTT.

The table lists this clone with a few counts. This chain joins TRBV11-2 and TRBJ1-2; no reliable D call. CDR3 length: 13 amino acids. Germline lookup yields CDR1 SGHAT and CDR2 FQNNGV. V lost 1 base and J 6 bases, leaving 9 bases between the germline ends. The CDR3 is CASSLGTVNGYTF. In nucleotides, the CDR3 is TGTGCCAGCAGCTTAGGGACGGTGAATGGCTACACCTTC.

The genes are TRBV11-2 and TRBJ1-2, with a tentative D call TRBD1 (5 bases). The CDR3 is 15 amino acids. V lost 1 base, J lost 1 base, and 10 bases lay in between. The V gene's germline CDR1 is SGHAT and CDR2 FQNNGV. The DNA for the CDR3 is TGTGCCAGCAGCTTAGGGGACGCGGATAACTATGGCTACACCTTC. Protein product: CASSLGDADNYGYTF.

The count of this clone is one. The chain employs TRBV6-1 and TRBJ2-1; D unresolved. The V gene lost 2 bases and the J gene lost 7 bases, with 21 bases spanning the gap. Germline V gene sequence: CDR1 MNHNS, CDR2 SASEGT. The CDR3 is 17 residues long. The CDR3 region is CASSERSGFILRNEQFF. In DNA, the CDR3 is TGTGCCAGCAGTGAACGGTCCGGGTTTATCCTCCGAAATGAGCAGTTCTTC.

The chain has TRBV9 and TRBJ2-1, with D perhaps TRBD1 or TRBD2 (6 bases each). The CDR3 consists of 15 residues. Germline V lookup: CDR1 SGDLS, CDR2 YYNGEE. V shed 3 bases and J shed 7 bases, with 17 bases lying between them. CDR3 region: CASSASWGAWNEQFF. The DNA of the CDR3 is TGTGCCAGCAGCGCATCCTGGGGGGCGTGGAATGAGCAGTTCTTC.

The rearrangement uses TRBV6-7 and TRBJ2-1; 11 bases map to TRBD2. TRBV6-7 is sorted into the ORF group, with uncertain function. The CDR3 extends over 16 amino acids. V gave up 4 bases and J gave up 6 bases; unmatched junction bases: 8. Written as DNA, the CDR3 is TGTGCCAGCAGTTTCCTAGCGGGAGGTTATTGCAATGAGCAGTTCTTC. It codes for CASSFLAGGYCNEQFF.